The T cell receptor (beta chain) under discussion was sequenced for a study of T cells after yellow fever vaccination. Study observations and caveats: Clonotypes appearing in both CD4 and CD8 compartments existed, and their share was small.

This clonotype has just a few counts. No antigen is known for it. This CDR3 spans 14 amino acids. V shed 7 bases and J shed 2 bases, with 14 bases lying between them. The germline V gene encodes CDR1 SGHRS and CDR2 YFSETQ. From the 5' RACE reads, TCRdb called clonotypes with MiXCR, one entry per CDR3 protein. Among around 320,000 distinct CDR3 sequences listed, roughly 10% were seen once. The J gene is TRBJ2-3, the V gene TRBV5-1; tentatively, D is TRBD1 (6 bases). This clonotype was sampled from a man aged 18 to 30 who received the YFV17D yellow fever vaccine. This sample comprised CD4+ T cells sorted from PBMCs, obtained 45 days after the yellow fever booster vaccination. CDR3 residues: CASVRGGDTDTQYF. The CDR3 nucleotides are TGCGCCAGCGTCAGGGGTGGGGACACAGATACGCAGTATTTT.